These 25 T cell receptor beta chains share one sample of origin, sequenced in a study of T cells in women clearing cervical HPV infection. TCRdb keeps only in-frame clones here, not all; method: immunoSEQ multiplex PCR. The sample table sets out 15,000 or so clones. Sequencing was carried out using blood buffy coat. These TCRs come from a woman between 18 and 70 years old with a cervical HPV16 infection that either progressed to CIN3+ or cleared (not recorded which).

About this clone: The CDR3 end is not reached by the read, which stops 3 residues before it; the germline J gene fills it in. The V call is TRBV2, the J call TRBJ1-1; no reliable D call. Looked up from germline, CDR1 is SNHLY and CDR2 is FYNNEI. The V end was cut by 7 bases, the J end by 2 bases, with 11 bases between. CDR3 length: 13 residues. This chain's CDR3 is CASTLGLNTEAFF. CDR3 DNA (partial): TGTGCCAGCACCCTGGGCCTCAACACTGAA.

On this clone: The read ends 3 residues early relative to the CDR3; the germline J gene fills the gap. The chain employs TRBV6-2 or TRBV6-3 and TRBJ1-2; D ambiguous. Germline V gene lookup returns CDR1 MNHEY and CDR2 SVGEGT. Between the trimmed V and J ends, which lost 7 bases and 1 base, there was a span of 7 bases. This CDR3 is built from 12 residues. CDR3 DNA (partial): TGTGCCAGCACAATAGATAACTATGGC. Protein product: CASTIDNYG. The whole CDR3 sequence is CASTIDNYGYTF.

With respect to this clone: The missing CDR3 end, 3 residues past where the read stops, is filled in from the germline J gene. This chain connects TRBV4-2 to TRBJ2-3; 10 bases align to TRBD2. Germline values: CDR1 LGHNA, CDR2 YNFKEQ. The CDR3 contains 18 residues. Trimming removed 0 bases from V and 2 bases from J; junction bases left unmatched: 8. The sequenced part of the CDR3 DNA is TGTGCCAGCAGCCAAGAAGCTAGCGGGAGTATTATCACAGATACG. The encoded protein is CASSQEASGSIITDT. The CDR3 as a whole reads CASSQEASGSIITDTQYF.

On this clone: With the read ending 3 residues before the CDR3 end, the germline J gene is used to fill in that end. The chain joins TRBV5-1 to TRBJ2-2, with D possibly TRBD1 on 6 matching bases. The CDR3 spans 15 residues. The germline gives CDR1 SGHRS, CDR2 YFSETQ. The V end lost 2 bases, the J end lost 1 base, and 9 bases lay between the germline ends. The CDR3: CASSLDRLNTGELFF. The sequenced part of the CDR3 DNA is TGCGCCAGCAGCTTAGACAGGCTGAACACCGGGGAG.

Incomplete CDR3 DNA: TGTGCCAGTAGCGACCTCGCCGGGGGGGGGAACACTGAA. Its protein product is CASSDLAGGGNTE. The full CDR3 reads CASSDLAGGGNTEAFF. The chain recombines TRBV19 with TRBJ1-1; D is possibly TRBD1 (5 bases). The CDR3 extends 3 residues past the end of the read, so its final part is completed from the germline J gene. This CDR3 has 16 amino acids. Between the trimmed V and J ends, which lost 6 bases and 1 base, there was a span of 18 bases. Per the germline V gene, CDR1 is LNHDA and CDR2 is SQIVND (reference sequence).

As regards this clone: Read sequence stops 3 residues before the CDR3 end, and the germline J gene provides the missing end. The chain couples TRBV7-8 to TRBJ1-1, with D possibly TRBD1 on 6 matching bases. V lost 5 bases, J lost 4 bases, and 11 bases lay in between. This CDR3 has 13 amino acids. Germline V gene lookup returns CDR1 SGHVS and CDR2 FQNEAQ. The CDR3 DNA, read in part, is TGTGCCAGCAGCAGGACAGCGTTCACTGAA. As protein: CASSRTAFTE. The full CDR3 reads CASSRTAFTEAFF.

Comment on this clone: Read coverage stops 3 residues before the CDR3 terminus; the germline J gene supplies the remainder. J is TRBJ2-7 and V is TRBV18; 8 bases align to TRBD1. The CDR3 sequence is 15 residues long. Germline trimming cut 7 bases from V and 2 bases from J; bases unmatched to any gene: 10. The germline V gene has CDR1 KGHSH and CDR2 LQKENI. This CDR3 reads CASCQNSGQAYEQYF. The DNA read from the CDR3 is TGTGCCAGCTGTCAAAACTCGGGACAGGCCTACGAG. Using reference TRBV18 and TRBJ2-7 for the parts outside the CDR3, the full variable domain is NAGVMQNPRHLVRRRGQEARLRCSPMKGHSHVYWYRQLPEEGLKFMVYLQKENIIDESGMPKERFSAEFPKEGPSILRIQQVVRGDSAAYFCASCQNSGQAYEQYFGPGTRLTVT.

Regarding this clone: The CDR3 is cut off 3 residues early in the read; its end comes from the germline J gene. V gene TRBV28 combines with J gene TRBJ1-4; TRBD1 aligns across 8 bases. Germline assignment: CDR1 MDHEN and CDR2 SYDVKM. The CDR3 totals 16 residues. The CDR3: CASSLPGGFGNSPLFF. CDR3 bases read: TGTGCCAGCAGTTTACCAGGGGGCTTTGGAAATTCACCA.

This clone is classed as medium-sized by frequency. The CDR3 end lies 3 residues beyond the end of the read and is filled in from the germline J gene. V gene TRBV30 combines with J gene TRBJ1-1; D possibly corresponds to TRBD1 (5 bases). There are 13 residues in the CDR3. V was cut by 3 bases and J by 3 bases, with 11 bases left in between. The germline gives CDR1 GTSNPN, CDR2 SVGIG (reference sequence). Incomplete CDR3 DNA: TGTGCCTGGAGAGTTCGCAGGGACACTGAA. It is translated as CAWRVRRDTE. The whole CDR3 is CAWRVRRDTEAFF.

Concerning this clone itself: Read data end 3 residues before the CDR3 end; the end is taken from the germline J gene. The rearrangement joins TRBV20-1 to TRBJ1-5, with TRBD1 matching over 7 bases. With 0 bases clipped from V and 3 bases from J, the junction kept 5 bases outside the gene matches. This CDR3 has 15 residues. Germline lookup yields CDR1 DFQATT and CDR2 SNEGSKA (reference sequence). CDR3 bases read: TGCAGTGCTAGAGATGAGGGACAGCCCAATCAGCCC. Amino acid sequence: CSARDEGQPNQP. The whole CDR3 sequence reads CSARDEGQPNQPQHF.

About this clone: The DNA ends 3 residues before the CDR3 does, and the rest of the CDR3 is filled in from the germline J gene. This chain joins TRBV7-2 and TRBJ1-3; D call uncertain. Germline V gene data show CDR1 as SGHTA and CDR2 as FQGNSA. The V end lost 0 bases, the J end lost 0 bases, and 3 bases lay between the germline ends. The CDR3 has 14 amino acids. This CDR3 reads CASSLARSGNTIYF. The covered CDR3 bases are TGTGCCAGCAGCTTAGCGCGCTCTGGAAACACC.

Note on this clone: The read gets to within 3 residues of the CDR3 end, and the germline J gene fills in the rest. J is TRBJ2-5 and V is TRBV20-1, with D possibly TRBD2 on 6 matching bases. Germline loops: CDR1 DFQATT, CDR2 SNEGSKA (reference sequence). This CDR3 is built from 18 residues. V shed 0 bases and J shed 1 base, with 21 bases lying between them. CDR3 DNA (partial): TGCAGTGCTAGAGATCGTAGGCGGGGCGGAGTTTCCCAAGAGACC. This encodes CSARDRRRGGVSQET. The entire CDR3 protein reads CSARDRRRGGVSQETQYF.

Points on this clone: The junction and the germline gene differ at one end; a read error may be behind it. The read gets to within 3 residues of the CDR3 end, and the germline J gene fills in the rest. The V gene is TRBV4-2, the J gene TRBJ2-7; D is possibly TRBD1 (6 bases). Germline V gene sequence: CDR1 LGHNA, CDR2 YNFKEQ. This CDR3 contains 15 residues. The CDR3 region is CASSQNREGFYEQYF. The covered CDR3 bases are TGCGCCAGCAGCCAGAACAGGGAAGGGTTCTACGAG.

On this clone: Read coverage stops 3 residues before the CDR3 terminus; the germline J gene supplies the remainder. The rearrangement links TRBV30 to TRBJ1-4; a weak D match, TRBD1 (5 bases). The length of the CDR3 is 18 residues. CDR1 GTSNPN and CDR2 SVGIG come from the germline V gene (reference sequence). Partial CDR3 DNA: TGTGCCTGGAGTGTATTTGTGACAGTACACTCTGGGGCCAACGTA. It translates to CAWSVFVTVHSGANV. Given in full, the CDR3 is CAWSVFVTVHSGANVLFF.

The CDR3 sequence: CASTGKTEAFF. The sequenced CDR3 bases are TGTGCCAGTACAGGGAAGACTGAA. The V and J genes are TRBV6-2 or TRBV6-3 and TRBJ1-1; a possible D gene is TRBD1 (6 bases). The CDR3 end lies 3 residues beyond the end of the read and is filled in from the germline J gene. The CDR3 is 11 amino acids. V was clipped by 9 bases and J by 5 bases, with 10 bases between them. CDR1 is MNHEY and CDR2 is SVGEGT in the germline V gene.

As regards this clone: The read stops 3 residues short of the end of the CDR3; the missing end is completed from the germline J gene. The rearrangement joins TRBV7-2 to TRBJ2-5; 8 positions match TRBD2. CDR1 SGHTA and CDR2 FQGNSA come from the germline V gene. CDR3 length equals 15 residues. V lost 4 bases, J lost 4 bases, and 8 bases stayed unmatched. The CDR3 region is CASSYRRSGGETQYF. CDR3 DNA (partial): TGTGCCAGCAGCTACCGGCGGAGCGGGGGAGAGACC.

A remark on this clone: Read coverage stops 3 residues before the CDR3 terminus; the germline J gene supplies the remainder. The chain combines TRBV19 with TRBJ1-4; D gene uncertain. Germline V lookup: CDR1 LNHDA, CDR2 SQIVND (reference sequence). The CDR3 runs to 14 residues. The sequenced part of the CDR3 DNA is TGTGCCAGTAGTATAGGTGGCCAAAATTCACCA. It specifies CASSIGGQNSP. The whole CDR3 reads CASSIGGQNSPLFF.

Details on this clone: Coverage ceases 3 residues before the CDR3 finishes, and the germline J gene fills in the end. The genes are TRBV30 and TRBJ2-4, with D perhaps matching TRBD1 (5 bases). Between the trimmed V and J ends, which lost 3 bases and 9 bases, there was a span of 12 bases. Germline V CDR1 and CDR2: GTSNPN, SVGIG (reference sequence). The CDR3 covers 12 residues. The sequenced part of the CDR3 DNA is TGTGCCTGGAGGGACAAAGCGCTCATT. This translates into CAWRDKALI. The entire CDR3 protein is CAWRDKALIQYF.

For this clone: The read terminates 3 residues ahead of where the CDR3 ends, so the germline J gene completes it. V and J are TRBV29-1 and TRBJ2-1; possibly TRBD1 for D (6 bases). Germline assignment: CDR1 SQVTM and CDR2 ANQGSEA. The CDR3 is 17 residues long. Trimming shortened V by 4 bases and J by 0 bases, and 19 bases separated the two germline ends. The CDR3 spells CSVAPPKGRGSYNEQFF. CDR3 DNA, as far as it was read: TGCAGCGTTGCCCCCCCCAAAGGCAGGGGCTCCTACAATGAG.

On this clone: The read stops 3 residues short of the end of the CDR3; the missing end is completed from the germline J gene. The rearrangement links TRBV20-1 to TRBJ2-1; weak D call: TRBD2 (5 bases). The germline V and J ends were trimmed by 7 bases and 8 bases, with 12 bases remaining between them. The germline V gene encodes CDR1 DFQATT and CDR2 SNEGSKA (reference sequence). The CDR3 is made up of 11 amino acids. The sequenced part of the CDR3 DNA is TGCAGTGGGATGCGGGCGGATGAG. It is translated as CSGMRADE. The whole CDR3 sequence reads CSGMRADEQFF.

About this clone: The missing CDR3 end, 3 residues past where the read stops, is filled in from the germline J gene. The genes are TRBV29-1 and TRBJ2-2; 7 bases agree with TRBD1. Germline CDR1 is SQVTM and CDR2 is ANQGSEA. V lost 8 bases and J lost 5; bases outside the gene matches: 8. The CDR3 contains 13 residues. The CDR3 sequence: CSFTGARTGELFF. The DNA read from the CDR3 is TGCAGCTTTACAGGGGCGCGTACCGGGGAG.

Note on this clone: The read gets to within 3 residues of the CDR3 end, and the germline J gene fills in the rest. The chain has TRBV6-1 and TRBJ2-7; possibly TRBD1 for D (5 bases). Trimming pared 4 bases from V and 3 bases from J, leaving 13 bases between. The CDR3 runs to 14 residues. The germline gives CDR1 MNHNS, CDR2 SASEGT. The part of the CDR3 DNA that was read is TGTGCCAGCAGTGTCCAGGGTGAAGACTACGAG. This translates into CASSVQGEDYE. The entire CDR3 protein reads CASSVQGEDYEQYF.

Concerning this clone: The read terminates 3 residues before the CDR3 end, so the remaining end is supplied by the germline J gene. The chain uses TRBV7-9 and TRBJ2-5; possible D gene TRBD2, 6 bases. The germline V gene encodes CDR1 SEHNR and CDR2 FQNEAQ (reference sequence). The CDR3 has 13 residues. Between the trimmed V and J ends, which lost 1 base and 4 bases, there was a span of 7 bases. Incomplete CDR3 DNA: TGTGCCAGCAGCTTAGTGGGGGGAGAGACC. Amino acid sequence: CASSLVGGET. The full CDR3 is CASSLVGGETQYF.

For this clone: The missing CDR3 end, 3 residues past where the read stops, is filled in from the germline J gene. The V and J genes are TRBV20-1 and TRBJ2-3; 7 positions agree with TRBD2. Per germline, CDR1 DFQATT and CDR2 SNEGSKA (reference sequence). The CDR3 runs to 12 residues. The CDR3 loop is CSVVPGGETQYF. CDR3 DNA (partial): TGCAGTGTTGTCCCGGGGGGAGAGACG.

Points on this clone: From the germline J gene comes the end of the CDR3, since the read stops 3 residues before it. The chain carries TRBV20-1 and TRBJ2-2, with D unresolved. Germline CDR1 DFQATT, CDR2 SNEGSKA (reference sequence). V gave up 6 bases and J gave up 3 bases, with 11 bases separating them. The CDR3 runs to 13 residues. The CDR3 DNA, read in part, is TGCAGTGCCCGTTCCAGAGACACCGGGGAG. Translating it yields CSARSRDTGE. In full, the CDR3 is CSARSRDTGELFF.